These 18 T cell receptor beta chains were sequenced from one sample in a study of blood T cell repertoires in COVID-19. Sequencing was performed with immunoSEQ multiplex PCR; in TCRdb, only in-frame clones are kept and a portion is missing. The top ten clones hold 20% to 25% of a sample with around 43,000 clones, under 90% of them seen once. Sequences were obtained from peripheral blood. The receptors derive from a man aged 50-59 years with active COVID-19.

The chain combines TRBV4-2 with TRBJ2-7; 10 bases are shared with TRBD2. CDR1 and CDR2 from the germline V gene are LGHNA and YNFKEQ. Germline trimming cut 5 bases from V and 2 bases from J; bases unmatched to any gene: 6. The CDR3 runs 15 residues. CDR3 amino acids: CASSLGLAATYEQYF. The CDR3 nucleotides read TGTGCCAGCAGCTTAGGACTAGCGGCCACCTACGAGCAGTACTTC.

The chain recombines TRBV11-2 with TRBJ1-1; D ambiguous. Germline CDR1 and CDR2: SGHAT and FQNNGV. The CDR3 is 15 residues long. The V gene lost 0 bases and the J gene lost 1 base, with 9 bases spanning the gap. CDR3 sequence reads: CASSLDLYGNTEAFF. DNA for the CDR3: TGTGCCAGCAGCTTAGATCTTTACGGGAACACTGAAGCTTTCTTT.

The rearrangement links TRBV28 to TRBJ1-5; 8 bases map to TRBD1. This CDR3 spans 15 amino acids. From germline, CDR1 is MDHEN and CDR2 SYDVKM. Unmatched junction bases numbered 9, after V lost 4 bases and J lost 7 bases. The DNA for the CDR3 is TGTGCCAGCAGTTCGTTACAGGGGGGAGGACAGCCCCAGCATTTT. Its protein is CASSSLQGGGQPQHF.

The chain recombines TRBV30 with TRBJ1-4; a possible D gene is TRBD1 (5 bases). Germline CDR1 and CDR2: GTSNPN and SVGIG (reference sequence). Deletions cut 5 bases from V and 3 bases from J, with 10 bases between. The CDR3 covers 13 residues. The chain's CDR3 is CAWVSGANEKLFF. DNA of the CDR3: TGTGCCTGGGTCTCGGGGGCTAATGAAAAACTGTTTTTT. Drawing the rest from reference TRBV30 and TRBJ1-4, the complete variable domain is SQTIHQWPATLVQPVGSPLSLECTVEGTSNPNLYWYRQAAGRGLQLLFYSVGIGQISSEVPQNLSASRPQDRQFILSSKKLLLSDSGFYLCAWVSGANEKLFFGSGTQLSVL.

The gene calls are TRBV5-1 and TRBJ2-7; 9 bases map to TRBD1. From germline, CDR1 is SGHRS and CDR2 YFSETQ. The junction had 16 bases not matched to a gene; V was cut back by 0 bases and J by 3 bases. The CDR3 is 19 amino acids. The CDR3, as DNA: TGCGCCAGCAGCTTGGGGGACAGGGAGAAAAAGAGACTCGACTACGAGCAGTACTTC. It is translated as CASSLGDREKKRLDYEQYF.

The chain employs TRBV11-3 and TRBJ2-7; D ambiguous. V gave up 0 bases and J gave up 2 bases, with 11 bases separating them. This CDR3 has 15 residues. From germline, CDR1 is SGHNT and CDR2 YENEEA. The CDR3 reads CASSLDPTAPYEQYF. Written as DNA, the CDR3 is TGTGCCAGCAGCTTAGATCCCACAGCTCCCTACGAGCAGTACTTC.

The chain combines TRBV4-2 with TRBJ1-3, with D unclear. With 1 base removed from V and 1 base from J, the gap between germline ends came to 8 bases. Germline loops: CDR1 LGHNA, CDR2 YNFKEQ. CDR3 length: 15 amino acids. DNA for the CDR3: TGTGCCAGCAGCCAAGGGGCAGAATCTGGAAACACCATATATTTT. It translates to CASSQGAESGNTIYF.

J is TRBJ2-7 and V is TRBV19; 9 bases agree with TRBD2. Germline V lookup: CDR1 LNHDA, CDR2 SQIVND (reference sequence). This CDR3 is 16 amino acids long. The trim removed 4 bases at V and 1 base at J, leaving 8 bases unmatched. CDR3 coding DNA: TGTGCCAGTAGTACCCACACGACTAGCGGTTCCTACGAGCAGTACTTC. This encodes CASSTHTTSGSYEQYF.

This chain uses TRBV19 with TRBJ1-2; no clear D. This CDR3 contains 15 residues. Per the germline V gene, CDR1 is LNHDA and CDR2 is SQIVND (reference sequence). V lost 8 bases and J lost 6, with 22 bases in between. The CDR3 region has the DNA TGTGCCAGTGGTTTCTCGCCGACCGGGGTAGATGGCTACACCTTC. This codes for CASGFSPTGVDGYTF. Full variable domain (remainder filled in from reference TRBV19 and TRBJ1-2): DGGITQSPKYLFRKEGQNVTLSCEQNLNHDAMYWYRQDPGQGLRLIYYSQIVNDFQKGDIAEGYSVSREKKESFPLTVTSAQKNPTAFYLCASGFSPTGVDGYTFGSGTRLTVV.

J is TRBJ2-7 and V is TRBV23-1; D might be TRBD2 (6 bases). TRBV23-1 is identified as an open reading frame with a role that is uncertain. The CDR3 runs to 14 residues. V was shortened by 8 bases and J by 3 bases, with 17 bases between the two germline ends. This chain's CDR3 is CASAGFGSGYEQYF. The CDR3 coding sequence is TGCGCCAGCGCGGGGTTTGGATCTGGCTACGAGCAGTACTTC.

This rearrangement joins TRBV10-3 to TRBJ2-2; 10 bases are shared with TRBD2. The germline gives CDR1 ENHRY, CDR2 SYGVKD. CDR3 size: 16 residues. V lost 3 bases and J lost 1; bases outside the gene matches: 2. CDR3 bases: TGTGCCATCAGTGATGGACTAGCGGTGAACACCGGGGAGCTGTTTTTT. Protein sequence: CAISDGLAVNTGELFF.

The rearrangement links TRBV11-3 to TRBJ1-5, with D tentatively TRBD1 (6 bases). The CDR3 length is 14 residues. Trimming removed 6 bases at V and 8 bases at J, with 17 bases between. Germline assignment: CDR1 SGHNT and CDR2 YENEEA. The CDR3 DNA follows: TGTGCCAGCAGTACAGGGCGGGGGGGTAAGCCCCAGCATTTT. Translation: CASSTGRGGKPQHF.

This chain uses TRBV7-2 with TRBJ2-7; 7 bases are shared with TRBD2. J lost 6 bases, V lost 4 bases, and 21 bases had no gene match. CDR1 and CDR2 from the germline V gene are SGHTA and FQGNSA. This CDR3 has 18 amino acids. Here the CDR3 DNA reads TGTGCCAGCAGCTCCTCCCATAGAAGCGGGACCTACTCGTCCGAGCAGTACTTC. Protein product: CASSSSHRSGTYSSEQYF.

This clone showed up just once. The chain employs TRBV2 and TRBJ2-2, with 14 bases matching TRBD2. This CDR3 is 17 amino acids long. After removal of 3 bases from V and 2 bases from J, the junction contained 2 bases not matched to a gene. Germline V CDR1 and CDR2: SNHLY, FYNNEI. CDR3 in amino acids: CASSETSGRANTGELFF. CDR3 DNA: TGTGCCAGCAGTGAGACTAGCGGGAGGGCTAACACCGGGGAGCTGTTTTTT.

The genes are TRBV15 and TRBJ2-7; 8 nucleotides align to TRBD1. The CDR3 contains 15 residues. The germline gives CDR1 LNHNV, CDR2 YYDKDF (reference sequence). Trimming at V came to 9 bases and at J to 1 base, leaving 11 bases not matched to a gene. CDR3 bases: TGTGCCACAGGCGCCCAGGGGGCCCATTCCTACGAGCAGTACTTC. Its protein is CATGAQGAHSYEQYF. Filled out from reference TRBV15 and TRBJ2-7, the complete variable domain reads DAMVIQNPRYQVTQFGKPVTLSCSQTLNHNVMYWYQQKSSQAPKLLFHYYDKDFNNEADTPDNFQSRRPNTSFCFLDIRSPGLGDTAMYLCATGAQGAHSYEQYFGPGTRLTVT.

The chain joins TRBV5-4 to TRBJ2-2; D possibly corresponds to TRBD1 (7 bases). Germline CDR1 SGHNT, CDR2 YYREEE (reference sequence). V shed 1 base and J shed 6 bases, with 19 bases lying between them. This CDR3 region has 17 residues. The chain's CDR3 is CASSLQEGAPGAGELFF. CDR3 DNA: TGTGCCAGCAGCTTGCAGGAGGGGGCCCCGGGGGCCGGGGAGCTGTTTTTT.

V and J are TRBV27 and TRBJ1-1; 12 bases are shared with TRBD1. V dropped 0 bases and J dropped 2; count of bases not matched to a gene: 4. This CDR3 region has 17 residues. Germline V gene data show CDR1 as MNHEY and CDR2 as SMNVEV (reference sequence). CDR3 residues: CASSLSPGQGANTEAFF. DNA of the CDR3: TGTGCCAGCAGTTTATCACCGGGACAGGGGGCAAACACTGAAGCTTTCTTT.

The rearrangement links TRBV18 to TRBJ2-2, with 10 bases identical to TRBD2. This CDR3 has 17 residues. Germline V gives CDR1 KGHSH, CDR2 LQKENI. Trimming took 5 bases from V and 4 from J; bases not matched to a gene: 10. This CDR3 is CASSKGASGSFTGELFF. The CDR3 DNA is TGTGCCAGCTCAAAAGGGGCTAGCGGGAGTTTCACCGGGGAGCTGTTTTTT.